This entry is about one TCR beta chain. This entry belongs to a study of blood T cell repertoires in COVID-19. Study overall: The study drew acute and convalescent COVID-19 samples from the United States, Italy and Spain.

In the original analysis: Cell counts per sample came from amplifying reference gene primers. Assay used: immunoSEQ multiplex PCR; TCRdb lists only in-frame clones, some missing. V and J calls and clone size come straight from that table; D and trimming were deduced from the DNA. The table lists about 70,000 clones, about four fifths of them singletons, with 15% to 20% in the top ten. This CDR3 has 15 residues. Trimming cost V 0 bases and J 4 bases, with 10 bases left between them. Germline lookup yields CDR1 MNHNS and CDR2 SASEGT. The receptor's source is a man aged 65-85 years who had recovered from COVID-19. The rearrangement joins TRBV6-1 to TRBJ1-5; D is undetermined. The sequenced material came from peripheral blood. The DNA for the CDR3 is TGTGCCAGCAGTGAAGCTTTCACGGGAAATCAGCCCCAGCATTTT. Amino acids: CASSEAFTGNQPQHF.